The source of this TCR beta chain is a study of T cell responses to AZD1222 COVID-19 vaccine. Germline V gene data show CDR1 as SGDLS and CDR2 as YYNGEE. V lost 5 bases and J 2 bases, leaving 17 bases between the germline ends. CDR3 length: 15 residues. Generated by immunoSEQ multiplex PCR, the TCRdb table keeps only in-frame clones and is missing some. The sample lists about 140,000 clones; 80% to 95% were seen once. Findings and caveats of the study: Reports say nearly half of spike-specific TCRs go after unmutated variant regions. CD4 TCRs associated with vaccination spanned spike, dominating at 160-218 and 743-854.

Note on this clone: Antigen specificity is unknown.

The V gene is TRBV9, the J gene TRBJ2-7, with D maybe TRBD2 (5 bases). The source was peripheral blood, collected 28 days after the second AZD1222 dose. This TCR derives from an adult who received the AZD1222 COVID-19 vaccine. The CDR3 protein is CASSSNSRGTYEQYF. The CDR3, as DNA: TGTGCCAGCAGTTCAAACTCCCGAGGGACCTACGAGCAGTACTTC.